This T cell receptor (beta chain) derives from a study of beta chain features in type 1 diabetes. The study's findings and limits: There was a moderate but significant shortening of TCRB CDR3s in all four CD4+ subsets of Type 1 diabetes patients. In cDNA sequencing, cells with high TCR expression could be over-represented.

Every bit of the isolated RNA underwent reverse transcription, so sequencing read expressed TCRB transcripts. TCRdb keeps only in-frame clones here, not all; method: immunoSEQ multiplex PCR. The data hold hundreds of thousands of clones, with about an eighth observed a single time. Regarding this clone: What it recognizes is unknown.

Central memory, naive, regulatory and stem cell-like memory CD4+ cells were sorted by CD45RO/CCR7/CD25/CD127/CD95/CD27. This CDR3 spans 15 amino acids. From germline, CDR1 is GTSNPN and CDR2 SVGIG (reference sequence). The V and J ends lost 4 bases and 1 base respectively, with 16 bases between them. This rearrangement joins TRBV30 to TRBJ1-2; D gene uncertain. Sample: naive CD4+ T cells from blood. This receptor was taken from a man aged 18 to 35 with type 1 diabetes. The CDR3 DNA follows: TGTGCCTGGAACCACCCGGGCCTTGATAACTATGGCTACACCTTC. Its translation is CAWNHPGLDNYGYTF.